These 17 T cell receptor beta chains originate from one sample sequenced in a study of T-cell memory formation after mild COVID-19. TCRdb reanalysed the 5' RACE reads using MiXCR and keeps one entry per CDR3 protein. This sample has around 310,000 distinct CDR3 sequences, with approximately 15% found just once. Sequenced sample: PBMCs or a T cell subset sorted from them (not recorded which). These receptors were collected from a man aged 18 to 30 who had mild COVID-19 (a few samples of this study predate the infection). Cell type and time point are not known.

The CDR3 sequence is CASSQVEYYNSPLHF. The CDR3, as DNA: TGCGCCAGCAGCCAAGTGGAATACTATAATTCACCCCTCCACTTT. V and J are TRBV4-1 and TRBJ1-6; no reliable D call. Trimming removed 1 base from V and 3 bases from J, with 7 bases in between. CDR1 is MGHRA and CDR2 is YSYEKL in the germline V gene. The CDR3 consists of 15 residues.

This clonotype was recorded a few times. The chain's CDR3 is CASSLTRDNEQFF. The CDR3 DNA follows: TGTGCCAGCAGTTTAACCAGGGACAATGAGCAGTTCTTC. The chain carries TRBV12-3 or TRBV12-4 and TRBJ2-1; perhaps TRBD1 as D (5 bases). Trimming pared 2 bases from V and 5 bases from J, leaving 7 bases between. The CDR3 extends over 13 amino acids.

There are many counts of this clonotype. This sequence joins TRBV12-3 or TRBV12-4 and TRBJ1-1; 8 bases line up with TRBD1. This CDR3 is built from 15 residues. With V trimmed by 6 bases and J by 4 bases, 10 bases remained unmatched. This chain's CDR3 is CASRRHDRGGTEAFF. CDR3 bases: TGTGCCAGCAGACGACACGACAGGGGCGGCACTGAAGCTTTCTTT.

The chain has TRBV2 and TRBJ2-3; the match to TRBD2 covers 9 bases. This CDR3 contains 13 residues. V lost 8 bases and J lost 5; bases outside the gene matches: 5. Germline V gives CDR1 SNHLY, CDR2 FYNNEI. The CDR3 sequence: CASLGLAGDTQYF. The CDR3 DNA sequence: TGTGCCAGCCTGGGACTAGCTGGAGATACGCAGTATTTT.

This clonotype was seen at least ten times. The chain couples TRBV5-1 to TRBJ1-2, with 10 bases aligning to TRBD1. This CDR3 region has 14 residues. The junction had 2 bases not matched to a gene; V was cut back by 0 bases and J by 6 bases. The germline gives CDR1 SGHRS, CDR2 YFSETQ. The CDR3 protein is CASSLGQGADGYTF. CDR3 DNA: TGCGCCAGCAGCTTGGGACAGGGGGCGGATGGCTACACCTTC.

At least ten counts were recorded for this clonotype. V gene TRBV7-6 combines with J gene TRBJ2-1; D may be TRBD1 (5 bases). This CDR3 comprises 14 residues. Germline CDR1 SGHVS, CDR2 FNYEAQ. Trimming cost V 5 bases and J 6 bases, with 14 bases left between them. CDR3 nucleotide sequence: TGTGCCAGCAGCCGTGGCTCAGGGTTCAATGAGCAGTTCTTC. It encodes CASSRGSGFNEQFF.

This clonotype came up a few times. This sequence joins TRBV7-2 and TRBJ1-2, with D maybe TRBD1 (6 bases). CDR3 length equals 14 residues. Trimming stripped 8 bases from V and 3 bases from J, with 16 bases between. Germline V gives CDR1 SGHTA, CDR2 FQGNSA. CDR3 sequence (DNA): TGTGCCAGCGGGGGGGGCAGATGGGACTATGGCTACACCTTC. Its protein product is CASGGGRWDYGYTF. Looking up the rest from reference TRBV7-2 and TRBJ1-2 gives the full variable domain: GAGVSQSPSNKVTEKGKDVELRCDPISGHTALYWYRQSLGQGLEFLIYFQGNSAPDKSGLPSDRFSAERTGGSVSTLTIQRTQQEDSAVYLCASGGGRWDYGYTFGSGTRLTVV.

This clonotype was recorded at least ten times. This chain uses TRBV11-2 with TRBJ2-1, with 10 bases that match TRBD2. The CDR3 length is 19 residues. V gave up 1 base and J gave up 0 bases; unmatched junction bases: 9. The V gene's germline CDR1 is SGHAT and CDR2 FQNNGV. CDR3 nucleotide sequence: TGTGCCAGCAGCTTAGGCTGGCTAGCGGGGGCCAGCTCCTACAATGAGCAGTTCTTC. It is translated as CASSLGWLAGASSYNEQFF. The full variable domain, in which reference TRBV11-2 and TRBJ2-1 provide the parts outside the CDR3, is EAGVAQSPRYKIIEKRQSVAFWCNPISGHATLYWYQQILGQGPKLLIQFQNNGVVDDSQLPKDRFSAERLKGVDSTLKIQPAKLEDSAVYLCASSLGWLAGASSYNEQFFGPGTRLTVL.

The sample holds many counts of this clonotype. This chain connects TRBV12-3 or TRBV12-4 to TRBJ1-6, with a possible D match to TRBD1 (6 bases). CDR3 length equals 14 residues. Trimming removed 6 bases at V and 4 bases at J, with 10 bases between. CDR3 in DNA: TGTGCCAGCAGCATAGGGGGGTATAATTCACCCCTCCACTTT. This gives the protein CASSIGGYNSPLHF.

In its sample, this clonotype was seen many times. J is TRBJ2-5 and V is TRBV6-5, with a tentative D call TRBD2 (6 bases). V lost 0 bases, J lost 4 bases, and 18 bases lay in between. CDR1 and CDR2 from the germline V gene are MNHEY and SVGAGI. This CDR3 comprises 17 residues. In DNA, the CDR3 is TGTGCCAGCAGTTACTCGAGTATTCCGAGCGGGCGAGAGACCCAGTACTTC. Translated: CASSYSSIPSGRETQYF.

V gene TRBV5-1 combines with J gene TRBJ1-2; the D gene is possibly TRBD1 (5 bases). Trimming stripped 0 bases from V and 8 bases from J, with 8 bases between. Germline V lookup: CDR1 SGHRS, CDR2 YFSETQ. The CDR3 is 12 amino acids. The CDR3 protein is CASSLEQEGYTF. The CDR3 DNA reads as TGCGCCAGCAGCTTGGAACAGGAGGGCTACACCTTC.

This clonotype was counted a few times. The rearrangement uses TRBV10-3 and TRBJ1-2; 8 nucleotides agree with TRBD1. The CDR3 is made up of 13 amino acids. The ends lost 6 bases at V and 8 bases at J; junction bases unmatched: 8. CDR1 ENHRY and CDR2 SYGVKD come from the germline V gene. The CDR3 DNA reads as TGTGCCATCAGAGCTCAGGGGGCGCGAGGCTACACCTTC. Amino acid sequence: CAIRAQGARGYTF.

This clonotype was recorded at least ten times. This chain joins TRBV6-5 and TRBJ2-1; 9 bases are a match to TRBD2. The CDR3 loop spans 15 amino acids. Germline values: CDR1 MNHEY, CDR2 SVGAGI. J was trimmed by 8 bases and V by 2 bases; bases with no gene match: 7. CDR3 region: CASSYRWRGGHEQFF. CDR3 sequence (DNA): TGTGCCAGCAGTTACCGCTGGCGGGGGGGCCATGAGCAGTTCTTC.

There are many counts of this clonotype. In nucleotides, the CDR3 is TGTGCCAGCAGCCCCCGCGGAGCGAACACTGAAGCTTTCTTT. Residues: CASSPRGANTEAFF. The V gene is TRBV14, the J gene TRBJ1-1; the D is unclear. Trimming shortened V by 4 bases and J by 1 base, and 10 bases separated the two germline ends. The CDR3 length is 14 residues. Germline-derived CDR1 and CDR2 are SGHDN and FVKESK.

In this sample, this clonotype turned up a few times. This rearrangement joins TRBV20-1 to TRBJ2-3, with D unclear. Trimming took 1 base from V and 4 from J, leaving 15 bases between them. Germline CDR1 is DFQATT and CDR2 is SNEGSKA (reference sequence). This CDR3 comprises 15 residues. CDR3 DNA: TGCAGTGCTAGAGTGGGTAGCTGGAGCTCAGATACGCAGTATTTT. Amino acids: CSARVGSWSSDTQYF.

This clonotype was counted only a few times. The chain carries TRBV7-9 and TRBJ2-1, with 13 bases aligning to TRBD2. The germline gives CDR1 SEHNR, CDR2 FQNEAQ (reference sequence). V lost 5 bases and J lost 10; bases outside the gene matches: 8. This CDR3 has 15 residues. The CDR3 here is CASSPGLAGAQEQFF. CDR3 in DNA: TGTGCCAGCAGCCCAGGACTAGCGGGGGCCCAAGAGCAGTTCTTC. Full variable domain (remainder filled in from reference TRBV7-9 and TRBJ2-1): DTGVSQNPRHKITKRGQNVTFRCDPISEHNRLYWYRQTLGQGPEFLTYFQNEAQLEKSRLLSDRFSAERPKGSFSTLEIQRTEQGDSAMYLCASSPGLAGAQEQFFGPGTRLTVL.

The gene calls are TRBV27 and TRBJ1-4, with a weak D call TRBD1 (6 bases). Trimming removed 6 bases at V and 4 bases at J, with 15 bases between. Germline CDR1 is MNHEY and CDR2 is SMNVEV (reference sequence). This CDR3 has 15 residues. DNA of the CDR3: TGTGCCAGCAGCGAACTGGCCAGGGGTAATGAAAAACTGTTTTTT. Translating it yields CASSELARGNEKLFF.